This T cell receptor beta chain was obtained from a study of T cell responses to AZD1222 COVID-19 vaccine. Germline loops: CDR1 KGHSH, CDR2 LQKENI. The V gene end was trimmed by 4 bases and the J gene end by 5 bases; junction bases not matched to a gene: 2. The CDR3 is 12 residues long. The protocol was immunoSEQ multiplex PCR, while the TCRdb copy is restricted to in-frame clones and leaves out a portion. The profile shows 140,000 to 150,000 clones, roughly 90% of them singletons. On this clone: What it binds is unknown.

Overall study findings and caveats: Spike-specific TCR breadth rose after two AZD1222 doses, and depth rose as well. Within unmutated variant regions lay the reported targets of nearly half of spike-specific TCRs. The sample set comprised mostly white British donors with more females, and clonal diversity was possibly underestimated. All repertoire sampling was performed exclusively after the peak T cell response.

The sequence came from an adult who received the AZD1222 COVID-19 vaccine. The source was peripheral blood, collected 28 days after the second AZD1222 dose. This rearrangement joins TRBV18 to TRBJ2-7, with TRBD1 matching over 7 bases. In DNA form, the CDR3 reads TGTGCCAGCTCACGACAGGGTAACGAGCAGTACTTC. Its protein product is CASSRQGNEQYF. The entire variable domain, with the rest obtained from reference TRBV18 and TRBJ2-7, is as follows: NAGVMQNPRHLVRRRGQEARLRCSPMKGHSHVYWYRQLPEEGLKFMVYLQKENIIDESGMPKERFSAEFPKEGPSILRIQQVVRGDSAAYFCASSRQGNEQYFGPGTRLTVT.